In its sample, the clone carrying this T cell receptor beta chain was seen once. The data were taken from a study of blood T cell repertoires in COVID-19. Study-wide context: Material from acute and convalescent COVID-19 was sourced from the United States, Italy and Spain. T cells, B-cell-depleted T cells, or PBMCs provided the cDNA or gDNA that served as material.

The protocol was immunoSEQ multiplex PCR, while the TCRdb copy is restricted to in-frame clones and leaves out a portion. The data contain about 240,000 clones, just under 85% of them singletons. Input material: peripheral blood. This TCR was recovered from a woman aged 55-69 years with active or convalescent COVID-19.

CDR3 amino acids: CATNVGPGEETQYF. The CDR3 DNA reads TGTGCCACAAACGTGGGGCCGGGGGAAGAGACCCAGTACTTC. V and J are TRBV2 and TRBJ2-5, with D perhaps matching TRBD2 (6 bases). V dropped 10 bases and J dropped 3 bases, with 18 bases sitting between them. The CDR3 has 14 amino acids. Germline V gene data show CDR1 as SNHLY and CDR2 as FYNNEI.